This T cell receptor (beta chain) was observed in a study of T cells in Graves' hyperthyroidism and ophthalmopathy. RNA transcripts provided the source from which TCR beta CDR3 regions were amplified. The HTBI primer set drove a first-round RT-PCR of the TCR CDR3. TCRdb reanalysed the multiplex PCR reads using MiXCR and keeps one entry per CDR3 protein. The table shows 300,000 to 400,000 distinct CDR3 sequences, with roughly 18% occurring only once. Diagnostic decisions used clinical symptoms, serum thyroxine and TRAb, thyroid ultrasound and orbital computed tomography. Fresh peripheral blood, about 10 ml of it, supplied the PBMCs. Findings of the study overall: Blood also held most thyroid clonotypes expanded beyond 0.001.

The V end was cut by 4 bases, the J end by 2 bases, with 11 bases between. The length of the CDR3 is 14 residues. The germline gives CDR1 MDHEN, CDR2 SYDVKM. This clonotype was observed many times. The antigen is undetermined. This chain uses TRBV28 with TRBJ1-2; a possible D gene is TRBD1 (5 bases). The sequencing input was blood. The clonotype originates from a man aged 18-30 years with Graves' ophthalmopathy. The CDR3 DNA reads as TGTGCCAGCAGTTCCCAGGGCCGGAACTATGGCTACACCTTC. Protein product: CASSSQGRNYGYTF.